Listed below are T cell receptor beta chains from one sample, sequenced in a study of neurological immune-mediated disorders. Each CDR3 protein is one row after TCRdb ran MiXCR on the 5' RACE reads. The table shows tens of thousands of distinct CDR3 sequences, with more than 8.5% occurring only once. Sequencing was carried out using PBMCs. The receptors stem from a man younger than 40 in good health. Both conserved end residues are part of each CDR3. D genes are given only for firm matches. Clone size is stated in some rows and not others, as once, few, many or a class when expanded.

TRBJ2-7 | TRBV20-1 | many | NA | TGCAGTGCTAACGGGCAGGGCTACGAGCAGTACTTC | CSANGQGYEQYF
TRBJ2-3 | TRBV20-1 | many | TRBD2 | TGCAGTGCTAGAGGGGGATTCCAACCGGGACTAGCGGGAGAGGATTCAACCTCGGATACGCAGTATTTT | CSARGGFQPGLAGEDSTSDTQYF
TRBJ1-4 | TRBV28 | NA | NA | TGTGCCAGCAGTTTAATCAGGAGGGCTTTGTCCGAAAAACTGTTTTTT | CASSLIRRALSEKLFF
TRBJ1-5 | TRBV7-2 | many | TRBD1 | TGTGCCAGCAGCTTCGGGACAGCTGGGAGCAATCAGCCCCAGCATTTT | CASSFGTAGSNQPQHF
TRBJ2-7 | TRBV20-1 | many | TRBD1 | TGCAGTGCTCAAGACTCAGGGGGCCTCTACGAGCAGTACTTC | CSAQDSGGLYEQYF
TRBJ2-3 | TRBV12-3/TRBV12-4 | many | NA | TGTGCCAGCAGTTTTAGCTATACGCAGTATTTT | CASSFSYTQYF
TRBJ2-7 | TRBV18 | many | NA | TGTGCCAGCTCACCTACTAAGGTAGCGAGCTCCTACGAGCAGTACTTC | CASSPTKVASSYEQYF
TRBJ2-5 | TRBV28 | NA | TRBD2 | TGTGCCAGCAGTTTACCAGCGGGGAGGGAGACCCAGTACTTC | CASSLPAGRETQYF
TRBJ2-7 | TRBV5-6 | NA | NA | TGTGCCAGCAGCTTTCGTGCTGGGAACTCCTACGAGCAGTACTTC | CASSFRAGNSYEQYF
TRBJ1-2 | TRBV7-9 | many | TRBD1 | TGTGCCAGCAGCTTAGCGGGACAGGTGTGGGGCTACACCTTC | CASSLAGQVWGYTF
TRBJ2-7 | TRBV5-1 | many | NA | TGCGCCAGCAGCTTGGCAACGGCCCACGAGCAGTACTTC | CASSLATAHEQYF
TRBJ1-5 | TRBV7-9 | many | NA | TGTGCCAGCAGCCCCGTGGACGGCGGGAAACAGCCCCAGCATTTT | CASSPVDGGKQPQHF
TRBJ1-6 | TRBV6-1 | many | NA | TGTGCCAGCAGTTTCGGGTTCGCCAATTCACCCCTCCACTTT | CASSFGFANSPLHF
TRBJ2-1 | TRBV5-1 | many | TRBD2 | TGCGCCAGCAGCTTGGCCAGGACTAGCGGGAGCCAGACCTCCCTCTTGACCTACAATGAGCAGTTCTTC | CASSLARTSGSQTSLLTYNEQFF
TRBJ2-1 | TRBV20-1 | many | TRBD2 | TGCAGTGCTAGGCCCGGGACTAGCGGGATCAGTGAGCAGTTCTTC | CSARPGTSGISEQFF
TRBJ2-1 | TRBV24-1 | few | TRBD1 | TGTGCCACCAGGGGCCCGGACAGGGGAAATGAGCAGTTCTTC | CATRGPDRGNEQFF
TRBJ1-5 | TRBV20-1 | many | NA | TGCAGTGCTAGAGGCGACAGCATAGGCAATCAGCCCCAGCATTTT | CSARGDSIGNQPQHF
TRBJ2-7 | TRBV20-1 | few | TRBD2 | TGCAGTGCTAGCCTACACATCTTGGCGGGAGTTCAGAACGAGCAGTACTTC | CSASLHILAGVQNEQYF
TRBJ2-7 | TRBV7-3 | many | NA | TGTGCCAGCAGCCCGACTCCAAACTCCTACGAGCAGTACTTC | CASSPTPNSYEQYF
TRBJ1-5 | TRBV20-1 | many | NA | TGCAGTGCCAGCCCCGGACAATCTGGCAATCAGCCCCAGCATTTT | CSASPGQSGNQPQHF
TRBJ2-3 | TRBV28 | many | NA | TGTGCCAGCAGCACACCTAGTTCCCCCAGGTCGGCAGATACGCAGTATTTT | CASSTPSSPRSADTQYF
TRBJ1-1 | TRBV28 | many | TRBD1 | TGTGCCAGCAGTTTACCCGAAGGGACAGGGATCATGAACACTGAAGCTTTCTTT | CASSLPEGTGIMNTEAFF
TRBJ1-1 | TRBV7-9 | many | NA | TGTGCCAGCAGCCCCTGGGGGAACACTGAAGCTTTCTTT | CASSPWGNTEAFF
TRBJ1-4 | TRBV28 | many | TRBD1 | TGTGCCAGCAGTCTCAGACAGGGGGCCCTTAATGAAAAACTGTTTTTT | CASSLRQGALNEKLFF
TRBJ2-7 | TRBV19 | many | NA | TGTGCCAGTAGTATACAACGGCCATACTACGAGCAGTACTTC | CASSIQRPYYEQYF
TRBJ2-3 | TRBV4-2 | many | TRBD2 | TGTGCCAGCAGCCAACAAGCGGGAGCGAACACAGATACGCAGTATTTT | CASSQQAGANTDTQYF
TRBJ1-1 | TRBV20-1 | many | NA | TGCAGTGCTAAGGACTGGCTCAACACTGAAGCTTTCTTT | CSAKDWLNTEAFF
TRBJ2-1 | TRBV7-8 | NA | NA | TGTGCCAGCAGCTTAGTCCAGGGTTCTCCCGCGATTCCTCCGAACAATGAGCAGTTCTTC | CASSLVQGSPAIPPNNEQFF
TRBJ2-7 | TRBV5-6 | few | NA | TGTGCCAGCAGCAAGACAGCCGCCTACGAGCAGTACTTC | CASSKTAAYEQYF
TRBJ2-7 | TRBV14 | many | NA | TGTGCCAGCAGGAAGGATTCCTACGAGCAGTACTTC | CASRKDSYEQYF
TRBJ2-1 | TRBV2 | many | NA | TGTGCCAGCAGTGAGCCGGACTACCCCCATGAGCAGTTCTTC | CASSEPDYPHEQFF
TRBJ2-2 | TRBV5-1 | many | TRBD2 | TGCGCCAGCAGCCTCGGGACTAGCGGGAGATACGGGGAGCTGTTTTTT | CASSLGTSGRYGELFF
TRBJ2-2 | TRBV20-1 | many | NA | TGCAGTGCTAGAGTTTCACATACGAACACCGGGGAGCTGTTTTTT | CSARVSHTNTGELFF
TRBJ1-1 | TRBV20-1 | many | NA | TGCAGTGTCCGAAATCAGCCAAACACTGAAGCTTTCTTT | CSVRNQPNTEAFF
TRBJ2-6 | TRBV7-2 | few | NA | TGTGCCAGCAGCTTATATCCGGCTGGGGCCAACGTCCTGACTTTC | CASSLYPAGANVLTF
TRBJ2-2 | TRBV7-2 | many | NA | TGTGCCAGCGGGAAAAGCGGAAACACCGGGGAGCTGTTTTTT | CASGKSGNTGELFF
TRBJ2-1 | TRBV5-6 | NA | NA | TGTGTCAGCAGCTGTACCCGGTTGGGGGATGAGCAGTTCTTC | CVSSCTRLGDEQFF
TRBJ1-1 | TRBV27 | many | NA | TGTGCCAGCAGCCGAGACACGGCGGGGACCGAAGCTTTCTTT | CASSRDTAGTEAFF
TRBJ1-4 | TRBV14 | many | NA | TGTGCCAGCAGCCCCCGACTGTCATACGGAAAACTGTTTTTT | CASSPRLSYGKLFF
TRBJ1-1 | TRBV5-8 | many | NA | TGTGCCAGCAGCTTGGCGGTTTCGACTGAAGCTTTCTTT | CASSLAVSTEAFF
TRBJ2-7 | TRBV5-1 | many | NA | TGCGCCAGCAGGAACGGTCGGTACGAGCAGTACTTC | CASRNGRYEQYF
TRBJ1-3 | TRBV16 | few | NA | TGTGCCAGCAGCCAATCGGTTCCCATCTCTGGAAACACCATATATTTT | CASSQSVPISGNTIYF
TRBJ1-6 | TRBV20-1 | few | NA | TGCAGTGCTTCAACACCTGATAGCTCCTATAATTCACCCCTCCACTTT | CSASTPDSSYNSPLHF
TRBJ2-1 | TRBV6-5 | many | TRBD2 | TGTGCCAGCAGTTTCTGGACTAGCGGAACCCACAATGAGCAGTTCTTC | CASSFWTSGTHNEQFF
TRBJ2-2 | TRBV20-1 | many | TRBD2 | TGCAGTGCTAGCCCAGCGGGAGTGCCCGGGGAGCTGTTTTTT | CSASPAGVPGELFF
TRBJ2-2 | TRBV14 | NA | NA | TGTGCCAGCAGCCGAAGTATACAGAACACCGGGGAGCTGTTTTTT | CASSRSIQNTGELFF
TRBJ1-5 | TRBV20-1 | NA | NA | TGCAGTGCTCTGCAGGGCAGAGATCAGCCCCAGCATTTT | CSALQGRDQPQHF
TRBJ2-7 | TRBV7-9 | NA | NA | TGTGCCAGCAGCGCGGACTATTGGCAGTACTTC | CASSADYWQYF
TRBJ2-1 | TRBV29-1 | many | NA | TGCAGCGTTGTATCTGGGACCTCCAATGAGCAGTTCTTC | CSVVSGTSNEQFF